These 11 T cell receptor beta chains came from one sample sequenced in a study of cytomegalovirus exposure and HLA in healthy donors. PCR employed 60 Vbeta and 13 Jbeta primers. Measured with immunoSEQ multiplex PCR; TCRdb has only the in-frame clones, and not every one. The sample lists around 180,000 clones; roughly 70% were seen once. Input material: PBMCs. Receptors originate from a girl between 5 and 17 years old in good health and CMV-seronegative.

The V gene is TRBV5-4, the J gene TRBJ2-3, with 10 bases fitting TRBD1. CDR3 length: 15 amino acids. The germline gives CDR1 SGHNT, CDR2 YYREEE (reference sequence). Unmatched junction bases numbered 3, after V lost 0 bases and J lost 5 bases. This CDR3 is CASSLGQGAEDTQYF. The CDR3 DNA is TGTGCCAGCAGCTTGGGACAGGGGGCTGAAGATACGCAGTATTTT.

The chain combines TRBV30 with TRBJ1-5; D is unclear. The CDR3 length is 15 residues. Germline CDR1 and CDR2: GTSNPN and SVGIG (reference sequence). The V end lost 3 bases, the J end lost 9 bases, and 21 bases lay between the germline ends. The CDR3 nucleotides read TGTGCCTGGAGCCCCTCAGGAGGAGCCGTCAGGCCCCAGCATTTT. Translated, it gives CAWSPSGGAVRPQHF.

The gene calls are TRBV29-1 and TRBJ2-1; 10 positions match TRBD2. Germline V gives CDR1 SQVTM, CDR2 ANQGSEA. V shed 2 bases and J 9 bases; nucleotides not matched to a gene: 13. This CDR3 region has 16 residues. CDR3: CSVESGGAGGLGEQFF. The CDR3 DNA reads TGCAGCGTTGAAAGCGGGGGGGCGGGCGGTCTAGGTGAGCAGTTCTTC.

CDR3 nucleotide sequence: TGCAGCGTTGAAGATTGGGGACAGCCTGGCTACACCTTC. It encodes CSVEDWGQPGYTF. This chain joins TRBV29-1 and TRBJ1-2, with TRBD1 matching over 7 bases. With 0 bases clipped from V and 7 bases from J, the junction kept 5 bases outside the gene matches. CDR1 is SQVTM, CDR2 ANQGSEA, per germline. This CDR3 has 13 residues.

The chain links TRBV27 to TRBJ2-7, with TRBD1 as a possible D gene (6 bases). The V gene lost 4 bases and the J gene lost 3 bases, with 10 bases spanning the gap. The CDR3 length is 13 residues. CDR1 and CDR2 (germline): MNHEY, SMNVEV (reference sequence). CDR3 region: CASSSGQNYEQYF. CDR3 DNA: TGTGCCAGCAGTTCAGGACAGAACTACGAGCAGTACTTC.

This chain links TRBV6-6 with TRBJ2-5; D is perhaps TRBD2 (6 bases). This CDR3 spans 14 amino acids. The germline V gene has CDR1 MNHNY and CDR2 SVGAGI (reference sequence). Trimming cost V 5 bases and J 1 base, with 11 bases left between them. The CDR3 is CASSRGTTQETQYF. CDR3 nucleotide sequence: TGTGCCAGCAGTCGGGGGACCACCCAAGAGACCCAGTACTTC.

The CDR3 protein is CASSYSMTESRPEQYF. In DNA, the CDR3 is TGTGCCAGCAGTTACTCGATGACAGAATCCCGACCCGAGCAGTACTTC. The gene calls are TRBV6-5 and TRBJ2-7, with D maybe TRBD1 (5 bases). Germline lookup yields CDR1 MNHEY and CDR2 SVGAGI. The CDR3 covers 16 residues. Trimming removed 0 bases from V and 6 bases from J, with 18 bases in between.

The V call is TRBV27, the J call TRBJ2-3; the match to TRBD2 covers 8 bases. This CDR3 has 15 residues. Trimming removed 5 bases from V and 2 bases from J; junction bases left unmatched: 6. Germline V gene sequence: CDR1 MNHEY, CDR2 SMNVEV (reference sequence). CDR3 sequence: CASSISGVPTDTQYF. The CDR3 bases are TGTGCCAGCAGTATTAGCGGGGTACCCACAGATACGCAGTATTTT.

This clone was detected a few times. The chain uses TRBV10-3 and TRBJ1-2; D remains ambiguous. Trimming left V 0 bases short and J 7 bases short, with 6 bases between. The V gene's germline CDR1 is ENHRY and CDR2 SYGVKD. This CDR3 spans 12 amino acids. The CDR3 DNA sequence: TGTGCCATCAGTGAGTCGAGGCTTGGCTACACCTTC. This translates into CAISESRLGYTF.

This clone was seen a handful of times. The chain carries TRBV9 and TRBJ2-5, with D perhaps TRBD1 (6 bases). The CDR3 consists of 17 residues. V was clipped by 0 bases and J by 1 base, with 16 bases between them. CDR1 is SGDLS, CDR2 YYNGEE, per germline. CDR3 in DNA: TGTGCCAGCAGCGTAGGGGCCTCGAGACAGGTCCAAGAGACCCAGTACTTC. Translated, it gives CASSVGASRQVQETQYF.

V and J are TRBV5-1 and TRBJ2-7; 9 nucleotides agree with TRBD1. V was clipped by 7 bases and J by 4 bases; unmatched bases: 9. The germline V gene has CDR1 SGHRS and CDR2 YFSETQ. The CDR3 covers 14 residues. CDR3 amino acids: CASGPGQGTYEQYF. CDR3 DNA: TGCGCCAGCGGCCCGGGACAGGGAACATACGAGCAGTACTTC.